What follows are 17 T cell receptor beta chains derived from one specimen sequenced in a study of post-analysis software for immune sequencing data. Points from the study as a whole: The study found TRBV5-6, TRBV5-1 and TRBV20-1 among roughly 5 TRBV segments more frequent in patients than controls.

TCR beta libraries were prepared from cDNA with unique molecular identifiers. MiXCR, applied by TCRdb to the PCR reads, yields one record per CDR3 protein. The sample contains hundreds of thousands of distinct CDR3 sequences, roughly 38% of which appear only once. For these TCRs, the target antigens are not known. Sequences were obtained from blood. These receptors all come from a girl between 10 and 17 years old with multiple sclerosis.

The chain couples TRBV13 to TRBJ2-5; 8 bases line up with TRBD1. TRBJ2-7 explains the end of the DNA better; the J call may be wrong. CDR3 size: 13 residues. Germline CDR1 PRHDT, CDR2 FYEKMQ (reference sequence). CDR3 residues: CASSSGQVYEQYF. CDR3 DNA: TGTGCCAGCAGCTCGGGACAGGTATACGAGCAGTACTTC.

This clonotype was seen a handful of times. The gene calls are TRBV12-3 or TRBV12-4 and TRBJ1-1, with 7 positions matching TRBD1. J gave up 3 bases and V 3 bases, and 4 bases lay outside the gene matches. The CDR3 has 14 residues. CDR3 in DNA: TGTGCCAGCAGTTTGGGACAGACCTACACTGAAGCTTTCTTT. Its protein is CASSLGQTYTEAFF.

This CDR3 is CASSLSLGGRVTEAFF. CDR3 coding DNA: TGTGCCAGCAGTTTAAGCCTTGGGGGTAGGGTCACTGAAGCTTTCTTT. The chain joins TRBV12-3 or TRBV12-4 to TRBJ1-1; perhaps TRBD1 as D (5 bases). The CDR3 totals 16 residues. Deletions cut 2 bases from V and 4 bases from J, with 17 bases between.

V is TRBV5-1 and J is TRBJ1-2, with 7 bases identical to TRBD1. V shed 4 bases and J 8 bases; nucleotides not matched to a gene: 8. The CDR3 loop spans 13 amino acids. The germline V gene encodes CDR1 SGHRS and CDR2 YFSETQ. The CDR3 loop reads CASSPGQTGGYTF. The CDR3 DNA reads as TGCGCCAGCAGCCCGGGACAGACGGGGGGCTACACCTTC.

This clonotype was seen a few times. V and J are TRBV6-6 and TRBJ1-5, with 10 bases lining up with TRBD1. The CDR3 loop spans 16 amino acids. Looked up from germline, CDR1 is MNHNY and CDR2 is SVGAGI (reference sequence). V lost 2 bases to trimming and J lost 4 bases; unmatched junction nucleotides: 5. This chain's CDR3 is CASSYPWTGGNQPQHF. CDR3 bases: TGTGCCAGCAGTTACCCCTGGACAGGGGGAAATCAGCCCCAGCATTTT.

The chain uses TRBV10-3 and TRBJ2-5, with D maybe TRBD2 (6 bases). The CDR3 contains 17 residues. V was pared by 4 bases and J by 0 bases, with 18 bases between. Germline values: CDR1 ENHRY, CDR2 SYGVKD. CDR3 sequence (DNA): TGTGCCATCAGTGGAGGGGAGGAGTTTGAGCACCAAGAGACCCAGTACTTC. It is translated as CAISGGEEFEHQETQYF.

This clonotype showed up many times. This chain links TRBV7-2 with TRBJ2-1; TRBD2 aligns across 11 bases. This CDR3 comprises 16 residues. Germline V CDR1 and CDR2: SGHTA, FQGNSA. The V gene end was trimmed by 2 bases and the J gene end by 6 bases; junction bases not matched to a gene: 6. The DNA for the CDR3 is TGTGCCAGCAGCTTAAGTAGCGGGGGGGCCGGCAATGAGCAGTTCTTC. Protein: CASSLSSGGAGNEQFF.

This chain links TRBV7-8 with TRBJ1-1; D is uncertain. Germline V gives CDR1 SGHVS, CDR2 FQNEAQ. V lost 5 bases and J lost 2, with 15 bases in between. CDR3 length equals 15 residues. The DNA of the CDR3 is TGTGCCAGCAGCCCCCAGACGGAGATTAACACTGAAGCTTTCTTT. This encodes CASSPQTEINTEAFF.

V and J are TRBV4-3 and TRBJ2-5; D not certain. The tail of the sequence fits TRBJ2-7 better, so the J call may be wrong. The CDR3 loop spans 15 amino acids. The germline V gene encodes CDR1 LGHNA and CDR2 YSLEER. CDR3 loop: CASSQDPETNSEQYF. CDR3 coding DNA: TGCGCCAGCAGCCAAGATCCTGAGACAAACTCCGAGCAGTACTTC.

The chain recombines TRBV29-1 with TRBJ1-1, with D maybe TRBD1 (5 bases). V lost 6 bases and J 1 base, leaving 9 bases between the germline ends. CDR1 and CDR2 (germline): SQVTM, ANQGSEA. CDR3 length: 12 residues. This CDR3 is CSVGPGNTEAFF. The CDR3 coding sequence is TGCAGCGTGGGGCCGGGGAACACTGAAGCTTTCTTT.

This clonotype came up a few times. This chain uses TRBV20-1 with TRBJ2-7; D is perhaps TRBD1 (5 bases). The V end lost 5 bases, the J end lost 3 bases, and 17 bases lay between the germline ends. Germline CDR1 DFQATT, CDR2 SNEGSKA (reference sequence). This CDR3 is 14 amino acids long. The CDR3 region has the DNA TGCAGTGCTTACCGTTTTGGACATCTCTACGAGCAGTACTTC. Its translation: CSAYRFGHLYEQYF.

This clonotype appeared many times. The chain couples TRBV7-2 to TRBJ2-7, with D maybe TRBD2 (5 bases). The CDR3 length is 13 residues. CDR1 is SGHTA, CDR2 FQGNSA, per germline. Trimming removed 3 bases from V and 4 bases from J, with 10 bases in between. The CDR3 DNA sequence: TGTGCCAGCAGCTTCGGGAATGGATACGAGCAGTACTTC. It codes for CASSFGNGYEQYF.

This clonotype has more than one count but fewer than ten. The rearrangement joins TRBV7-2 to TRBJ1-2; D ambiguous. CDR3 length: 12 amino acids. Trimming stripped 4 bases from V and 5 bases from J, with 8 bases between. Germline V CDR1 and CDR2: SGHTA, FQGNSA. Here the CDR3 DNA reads TGTGCCAGCAGCTCGAATTTTTATGGCTACACCTTC. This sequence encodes CASSSNFYGYTF.

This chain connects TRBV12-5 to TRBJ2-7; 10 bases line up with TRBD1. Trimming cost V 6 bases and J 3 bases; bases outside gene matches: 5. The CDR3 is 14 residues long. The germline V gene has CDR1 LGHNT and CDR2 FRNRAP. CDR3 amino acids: CASGRTGGGYEQYF. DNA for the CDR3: TGTGCTAGTGGCCGGACAGGGGGAGGCTACGAGCAGTACTTC.

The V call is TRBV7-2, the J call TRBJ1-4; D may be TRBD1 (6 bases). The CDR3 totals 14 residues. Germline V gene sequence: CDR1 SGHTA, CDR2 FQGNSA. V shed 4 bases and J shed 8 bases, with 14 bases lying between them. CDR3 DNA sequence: TGTGCCAGCAGCTCCGGGACAAGTGAGGAAAAACTGTTTTTT. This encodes CASSSGTSEEKLFF.

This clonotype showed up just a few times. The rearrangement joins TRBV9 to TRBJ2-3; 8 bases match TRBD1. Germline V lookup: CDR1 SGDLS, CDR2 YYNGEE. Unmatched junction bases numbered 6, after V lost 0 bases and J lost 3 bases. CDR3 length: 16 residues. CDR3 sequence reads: CASSVDSQGATDTQYF. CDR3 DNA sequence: TGTGCCAGCAGCGTAGATTCCCAGGGGGCAACAGATACGCAGTATTTT.

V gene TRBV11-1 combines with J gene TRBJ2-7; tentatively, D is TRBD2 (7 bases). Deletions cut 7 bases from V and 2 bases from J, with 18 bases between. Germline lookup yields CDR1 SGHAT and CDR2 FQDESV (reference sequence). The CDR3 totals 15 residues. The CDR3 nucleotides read TGTGCCAGCACCCTTAGAGGGGGGGAAACCTACGAGCAGTACTTC. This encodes CASTLRGGETYEQYF.